These T cell receptor beta chains were read from a single sample in a study of PD-1 blockade in mismatch repair-deficient tumors. Assay: immunoSEQ multiplex PCR; the TCRdb copy retains only in-frame clones and omits some. The sample has about 79,000 clones; approximately 80% are singletons. Sequences were derived from peripheral blood, sampled 44 weeks after starting pembrolizumab. The source is an adult with mismatch repair-deficient cancer. Each CDR3 is given with its conserved first and last residue. D genes are given only for firm matches. Size tells how often a clone was seen (once, few, many) or the class of an expanded clone, and some rows leave it out.

j_call d_call v_call clone_size cdr3_nt cdr3_aa
TRBJ1-5 . TRBV5-6 . TGTGCCAGCAGCTTGGGTTCCCTCAATCAGCCCCAGCATTTT CASSLGSLNQPQHF
TRBJ2-2 . TRBV6-6 . TGTGCCAGCAGTTACGATCGGAACACCGGGGAGCTGTTTTTT CASSYDRNTGELFF
TRBJ2-2 . TRBV6-5 . TGTGCCAGCAGGCCCCCGGGGGCCGGGGAGCTGTTTTTT CASRPPGAGELFF
TRBJ2-1 TRBD2 TRBV30 . TGTGCCTGTTTTGTGACTAGCGGGAGCAATGAGCAGTTCTTC CACFVTSGSNEQFF
TRBJ2-1 TRBD2 TRBV30 . TGTGCCTGGAGTCGAGGACTAGGCTCCTACAATGAGCAGTTCTTC CAWSRGLGSYNEQFF
TRBJ2-2 . TRBV29-1 . TGCAGCGGGCAGTCTAACACCGGGGAGCTGTTTTTT CSGQSNTGELFF
TRBJ2-7 . TRBV10-3 once TGTGCCATCAGTGAGTCGAGCTCCTACGAGCAGTACTTC CAISESSSYEQYF
TRBJ1-5 TRBD1 TRBV10-2 . TGCGCCAGTTCCGGGACAGGGGGCCATCAGCCCCAGCATTTT CASSGTGGHQPQHF
TRBJ2-5 TRBD1 TRBV7-3 . TGTGCCAGCAGCTCCACCGGGACAGGGTTTGCGACCCAGTACTTC CASSSTGTGFATQYF
TRBJ1-1 . TRBV5-4 . TGTGCCAGCAGCTTCAGCCAGAACACTGAAGCTTTCTTT CASSFSQNTEAFF
TRBJ2-7 TRBD2 TRBV10-3 few TGTGCCATCAGTGAGACGGGAGGCTACGAGCAGTACTTC CAISETGGYEQYF
TRBJ2-3 . TRBV7-8 . TGTGCCAGCAGCTTAGTCGGCAACACAGATACGCAGTATTTT CASSLVGNTDTQYF
TRBJ2-1 . TRBV5-5 once TGTGCCAGCAGCTTGGGGAGCGTGACTTACTACAATGAGCAGTTCTTC CASSLGSVTYYNEQFF
TRBJ2-3 . TRBV5-1 . TGCGCCAGCAGCTTACAGGGAATCGGGACAGATACGCAGTATTTT CASSLQGIGTDTQYF
TRBJ1-2 . TRBV5-1 . TGCGCCAGCAGCCCGACGCTGCCACAAGGGGGCTACACCTTC CASSPTLPQGGYTF
TRBJ2-7 . TRBV14 . TGTGCCAGCAGCCAAGAGACCTACGAGCAGTACTTC CASSQETYEQYF
TRBJ1-4 . TRBV6-1 few TGTGCCAGCAGTGAATCAGGCCAGGCGGCTGAAAAACTGTTTTTT CASSESGQAAEKLFF
TRBJ2-1 TRBD2 TRBV5-1 . TGCGCCAGCAGCCTAGGGACTAGCGGGAGTGAGGAGCAGTTCTTC CASSLGTSGSEEQFF
TRBJ1-2 . TRBV5-4 . TGTGCCAGCAGCTTGGGAGTTGGGGGTTATACCTTC CASSLGVGGYTF
TRBJ2-7 . TRBV14 . TGTGCCAGCAGCCAAGACAGGTCAGGGGTCTGGGGAGAGCAGTACTTC CASSQDRSGVWGEQYF
TRBJ2-5 TRBD1 TRBV5-1 . TGCGCCAGCAGCTCTGGGACAGTCCAAGAGACCCAGTACTTC CASSSGTVQETQYF
TRBJ2-7 . TRBV11-3 . TGTGCCAGCAGCTTAGAACCCGCGTCCTCCTACGAGCAGTACTTC CASSLEPASSYEQYF
TRBJ2-1 . TRBV5-1 many TGCGCCAGCAGCTTCGACTGGTTAGATGAGCAGTTCTTC CASSFDWLDEQFF
TRBJ2-7 . TRBV6-4 few TGTGCCGGTTGCCAGTGCAGCCAGGACTCTTACGAGCAGTACTTC CAGCQCSQDSYEQYF
TRBJ2-2 . TRBV10-3 . TGTGCCATCAGTGAGAGCGGGGAGCTGTTTTTT CAISESGELFF
TRBJ2-7 . TRBV11-1 . TGTGCCAGCAGCTTAGCGCCGGGAACTGATTACGAGCAGTACTTC CASSLAPGTDYEQYF
TRBJ2-5 . TRBV25-1 once TGTGCCAGCAGTGGGTCGGCAGTAGGGGAAGAGACCCAGTACTTC CASSGSAVGEETQYF
TRBJ2-1 TRBD2 TRBV7-9 medium-sized TGTGCCAGCAGCCCCGGGACTAGCTTCAATGAGCAGTTCTTC CASSPGTSFNEQFF
TRBJ1-2 . TRBV7-9 . TGTGCCAGCAGCTCCCGGGATCCCATTGGATCTGGCTACACCTTC CASSSRDPIGSGYTF
TRBJ1-3 . TRBV5-1 . TGCGCCAGCAGCTTGGAAAGGGGAACTGGAAACACCATATATTTT CASSLERGTGNTIYF
TRBJ1-6 TRBD1 TRBV9 . TGTGCCAGCAGTGAGGTCGGGACAGGCACACCCCTCCACTTT CASSEVGTGTPLHF
TRBJ1-4 . TRBV5-8 . TGTGCCAGCAGCCAAGGGACATTCGAAAAACTGTTTTTT CASSQGTFEKLFF
TRBJ2-5 . TRBV5-1 . TGCGCCAGCAGCTCTGCCATGGACGAGACCCAGTACTTC CASSSAMDETQYF
TRBJ2-2 . TRBV29-1 . TGCAGCGTTGTTCCGGGGGCGGCCGCCGGGGAGCTGTTTTTT CSVVPGAAAGELFF
TRBJ2-7 TRBD1 TRBV4-1 . TGCGCCAGCAGCCAAAATCAGGGGGAGACCTACGAGCAGTACTTC CASSQNQGETYEQYF
TRBJ2-2 TRBD1 TRBV6-9 . TGTGCCAGCAGTGATCCGGGACAGAGCACCGGGGAGCTGTTTTTT CASSDPGQSTGELFF
TRBJ2-7 . TRBV7-9 . TGTGCCAGCAGGGAAGCGGACTACGAGCAGTACTTC CASREADYEQYF
TRBJ2-1 TRBD1 TRBV7-3 . TGTGCCAGCAGCCGGGACAGGGGAGTGAATGAGCAGTTCTTC CASSRDRGVNEQFF
TRBJ2-7 TRBD1 TRBV12-5 . TGTGCTAGTGGTCAGATCGGGACAGGGAAGGAAGGCGAGCAGTACTTC CASGQIGTGKEGEQYF
TRBJ2-1 TRBD2 TRBV7-3 . TGTGCCAGCAGCTCAGAAGGGACTAGGGTGGGTGAGCAGTTCTTC CASSSEGTRVGEQFF
TRBJ2-4 TRBD1 TRBV27 . TGTGCCAGCAGTAAGGGACAGGGACCCCAAAACATTCAGTACTTC CASSKGQGPQNIQYF
TRBJ2-1 TRBD2 TRBV18 . TGTGCCAGCTCCCCCGGGACTAGCGGGGGCTCCAACAATGAGCAGTTCTTC CASSPGTSGGSNNEQFF
TRBJ2-7 TRBD2 TRBV6-6 . TGTGCCAGCAGACCGGGAGGCGCCTACGAGCAGTACTTC CASRPGGAYEQYF
TRBJ1-2 . TRBV6-6 many TGTGCCAGCAGTCCACAGGGAGTAGATAACTATGGCTACACCTTC CASSPQGVDNYGYTF
TRBJ2-1 TRBD2 TRBV7-8 . TGTGCCAGCAGCACCACTAGCGGAGGGGATGAGCAGTTCTTC CASSTTSGGDEQFF
TRBJ2-3 TRBD2 TRBV11-3 . TGTGCCAGCAGCTTAGACCCTGTAGCGGGAGGGACAGATACGCAGTATTTT CASSLDPVAGGTDTQYF
TRBJ2-7 . TRBV19 . TGTGCCAGTTTTGACGGAAACTCCTACGAGCAGTACTTC CASFDGNSYEQYF
TRBJ1-5 . TRBV10-2 . TGCGCCAGCAGGGGGTCGTCGGGCAATCAGCCCCAGCATTTT CASRGSSGNQPQHF
TRBJ2-7 TRBD1 TRBV11-2 . TGTGCCAGCAGCTTCCCTAACTTCTCGGGACAGGGCCCCTCCTACGAGCAGTACTTC CASSFPNFSGQGPSYEQYF
TRBJ2-3 TRBD2 TRBV19 few TGTGCCAGTAGCCGGGGGGGGACTATGGGCTCAGATACGCAGTATTTT CASSRGGTMGSDTQYF
TRBJ2-7 TRBD1 TRBV18 . TGTGCCAGCTCACAAGGGACAGGGACCGAGCAGTACTTC CASSQGTGTEQYF